Listed below are T cell receptor beta chains from one sample, sequenced in a study of blood T cells in healthy people across ages. TCRdb ran MiXCR on the 5' RACE reads and lists one entry per CDR3 protein. There are roughly 1,100,000 distinct CDR3 sequences in the sample; around 27% occur only once, and about 0.69% lies in the top ten. The data were also submitted as part of a second study, on T cells of mothers and their children.

The sample was blood. The receptors were sampled from a girl under 10 years old in good health. The CDR3 runs from the conserved cysteine through the conserved F or W. Fields, in order: D gene, J gene, clone size, V gene, CDR3 DNA, CDR3 protein. A D gene is named only where the DNA matches it firmly. Not all rows give a size; the values are once, few, many and, for expanded clones, a class.

d_call: TRBD1; j_call: TRBJ2-7; clone_size: -; v_call: TRBV28; cdr3_nt: TGTGCCAGCAGTAGCCCCGGGACAGGGGCCCACGAGCAGTACTTC; cdr3_aa: CASSSPGTGAHEQYF
d_call: -; j_call: TRBJ2-7; clone_size: few; v_call: TRBV11-2; cdr3_nt: TGTGCCAGCAGCAGAACAGCAAGAGCCTACGAGCAGTACTTC; cdr3_aa: CASSRTARAYEQYF
d_call: TRBD2; j_call: TRBJ2-3; clone_size: -; v_call: TRBV20-1; cdr3_nt: TGCAGTGCTAGAGGACAGCGGGGTCCTTCTCACTTTAGCACAGATACGCAGTATTTT; cdr3_aa: CSARGQRGPSHFSTDTQYF
d_call: -; j_call: TRBJ2-5; clone_size: once; v_call: TRBV7-9; cdr3_nt: TGTGCCAGCAGCTTGACGGGGTTCGAGACCCAGTACTTC; cdr3_aa: CASSLTGFETQYF
d_call: -; j_call: TRBJ2-7; clone_size: -; v_call: TRBV29-1; cdr3_nt: TGCAGCGTTGAAGTTGGGGGAGCCTCAGTCGAGCAGTACTTC; cdr3_aa: CSVEVGGASVEQYF
d_call: -; j_call: TRBJ2-7; clone_size: -; v_call: TRBV29-1; cdr3_nt: TGCAGCGGACTAGGGGCTTACGAGCAGTACTTC; cdr3_aa: CSGLGAYEQYF
d_call: -; j_call: TRBJ1-5; clone_size: few; v_call: TRBV12-3/TRBV12-4; cdr3_nt: TGTGCCAGCAGTTTTGGGCAGCTGCCCTGGCCCCAGCATTTT; cdr3_aa: CASSFGQLPWPQHF
d_call: -; j_call: TRBJ2-5; clone_size: few; v_call: TRBV27; cdr3_nt: TGTGCCAGCGGGGACCCTCAAGAGACCCAGTACTTC; cdr3_aa: CASGDPQETQYF
d_call: TRBD1; j_call: TRBJ1-2; clone_size: -; v_call: TRBV29-1; cdr3_nt: TGCAGCGCACCGACAGGGGACTATGGCTACACCTTC; cdr3_aa: CSAPTGDYGYTF
d_call: -; j_call: TRBJ2-5; clone_size: -; v_call: TRBV20-1; cdr3_nt: TGCAGTGCTAGTTATTGGGTCTCTGGGGAGACCCAGTACTTC; cdr3_aa: CSASYWVSGETQYF
d_call: -; j_call: TRBJ2-1; clone_size: few; v_call: TRBV28; cdr3_nt: TGTGCCAGCAGTTTCTCCCCTGCGGGGGCCTCCTACAATGAGCAGTTCTTC; cdr3_aa: CASSFSPAGASYNEQFF
d_call: TRBD1; j_call: TRBJ1-1; clone_size: few; v_call: TRBV6-5; cdr3_nt: TGTGCCAGCACGCCGACAGGGGAGAACACTGAAGCTTTCTTT; cdr3_aa: CASTPTGENTEAFF
d_call: TRBD2; j_call: TRBJ2-1; clone_size: -; v_call: TRBV28; cdr3_nt: TGTGCCAGCACCATCAGCGGGAGGGTGTTCAATGAGCAGTTCTTC; cdr3_aa: CASTISGRVFNEQFF